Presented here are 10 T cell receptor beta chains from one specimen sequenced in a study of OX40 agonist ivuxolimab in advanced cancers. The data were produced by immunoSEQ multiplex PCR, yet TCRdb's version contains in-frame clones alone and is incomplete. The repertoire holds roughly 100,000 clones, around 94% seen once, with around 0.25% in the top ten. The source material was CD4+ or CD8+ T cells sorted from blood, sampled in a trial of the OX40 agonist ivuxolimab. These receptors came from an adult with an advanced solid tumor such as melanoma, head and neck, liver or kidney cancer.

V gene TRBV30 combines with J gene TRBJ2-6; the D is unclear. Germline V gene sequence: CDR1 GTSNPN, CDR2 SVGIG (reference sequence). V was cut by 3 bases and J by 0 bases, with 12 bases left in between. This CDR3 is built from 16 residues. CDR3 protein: CAWRIKQSSGANVLTF. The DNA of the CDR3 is TGTGCCTGGAGAATAAAACAGAGCTCTGGGGCCAACGTCCTGACTTTC.

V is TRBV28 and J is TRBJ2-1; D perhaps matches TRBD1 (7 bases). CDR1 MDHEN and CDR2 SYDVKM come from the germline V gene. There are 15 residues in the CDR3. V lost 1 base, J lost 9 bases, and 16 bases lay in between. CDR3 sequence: CASSLYQGGAAEQFF. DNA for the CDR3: TGTGCCAGCAGTTTATACCAGGGGGGAGCGGCTGAGCAGTTCTTC.

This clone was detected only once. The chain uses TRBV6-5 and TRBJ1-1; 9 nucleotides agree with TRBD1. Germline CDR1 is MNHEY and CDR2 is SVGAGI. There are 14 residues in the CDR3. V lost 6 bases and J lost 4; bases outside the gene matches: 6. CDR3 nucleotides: TGTGCCAGCAGATGGGACAGGGACGGCACTGAAGCTTTCTTT. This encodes CASRWDRDGTEAFF.

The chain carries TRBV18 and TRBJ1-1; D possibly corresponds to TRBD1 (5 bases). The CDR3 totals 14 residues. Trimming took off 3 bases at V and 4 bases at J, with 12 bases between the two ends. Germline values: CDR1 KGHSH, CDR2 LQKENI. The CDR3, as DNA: TGTGCCAGCTCACCCCAGGTTGGGGGCACTGAAGCTTTCTTT. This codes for CASSPQVGGTEAFF.

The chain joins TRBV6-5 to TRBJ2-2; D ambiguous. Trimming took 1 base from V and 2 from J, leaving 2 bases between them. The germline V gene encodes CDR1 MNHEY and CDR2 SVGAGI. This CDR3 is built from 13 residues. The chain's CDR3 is CASSYYNTGELFF. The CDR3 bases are TGTGCCAGCAGTTACTACAACACCGGGGAGCTGTTTTTT.

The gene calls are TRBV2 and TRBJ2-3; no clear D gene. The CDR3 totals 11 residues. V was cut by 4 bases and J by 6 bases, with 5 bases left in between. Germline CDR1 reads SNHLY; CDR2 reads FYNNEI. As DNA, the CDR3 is TGTGCCAGCAGTGGGCACGATACGCAGTATTTT. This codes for CASSGHDTQYF.

CDR3 in DNA: TGCGCCAGCACACCGGGGGCGCAGGGCACTGAAGCTTTCTTT. Its protein is CASTPGAQGTEAFF. The chain couples TRBV5-1 to TRBJ1-1; possibly TRBD1 for D (6 bases). The CDR3 is 14 residues long. V was pared by 6 bases and J by 4 bases, with 16 bases between. CDR1 SGHRS and CDR2 YFSETQ come from the germline V gene.

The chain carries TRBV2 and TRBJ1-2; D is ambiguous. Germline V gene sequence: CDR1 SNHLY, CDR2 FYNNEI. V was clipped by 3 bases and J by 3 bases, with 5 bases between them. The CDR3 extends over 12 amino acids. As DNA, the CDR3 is TGTGCCAGCAGTGAGGGCGACTATGGCTACACCTTC. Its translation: CASSEGDYGYTF.

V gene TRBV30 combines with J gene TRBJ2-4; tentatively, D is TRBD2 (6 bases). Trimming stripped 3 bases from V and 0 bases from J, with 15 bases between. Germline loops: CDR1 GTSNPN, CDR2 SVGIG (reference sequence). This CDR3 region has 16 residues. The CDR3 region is CAWRDSGGVAKNIQYF. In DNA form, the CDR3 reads TGTGCCTGGAGGGATAGCGGAGGGGTAGCCAAAAACATTCAGTACTTC.

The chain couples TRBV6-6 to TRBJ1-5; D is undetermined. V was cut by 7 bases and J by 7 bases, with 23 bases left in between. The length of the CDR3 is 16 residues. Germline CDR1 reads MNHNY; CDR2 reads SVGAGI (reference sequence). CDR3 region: CASKLTGVGGFQPQHF. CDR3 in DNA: TGTGCCAGCAAACTCACTGGTGTGGGAGGTTTCCAGCCCCAGCATTTT.